The 32 T cell receptor beta chains given below trace back to one sample, sequenced in a study of response to subunit inactivated influenza vaccine. A single record per CDR3 protein comes from TCRdb applying MiXCR to the RT-PCR reads. The sample contains under 500,000 distinct CDR3 sequences, approximately 9.9% of which appear only once. The sequences come from PBMCs from blood, collected 40 to 50 days after vaccination. Receptors originate from a man aged 50 to 59 who received an inactivated influenza vaccine.

This chain uses TRBV27 with TRBJ2-2; TRBD2 agrees at 7 bases. The ends lost 6 bases at V and 6 bases at J; junction bases unmatched: 4. The germline V gene encodes CDR1 MNHEY and CDR2 SMNVEV (reference sequence). This CDR3 has 13 amino acids. The DNA of the CDR3 is TGTGCCAGCAGCTGGGGGGGGGCCGGGGAGCTGTTTTTT. Translating gives CASSWGGAGELFF.

To note about this clonotype: One end of the junction varies from germline; a read error may be responsible. This sequence joins TRBV20-1 and TRBJ2-2, with D possibly TRBD2 on 5 matching bases. This CDR3 spans 17 amino acids. CDR1 and CDR2 (germline): DFQATT, SNEGSKA (reference sequence). The DNA for the CDR3 is TGCTGTGCTAGAGATGTTAGCGAGCAGTCGAACACCGGGGAGCTGTTTTTT. Amino acid sequence: CCARDVSEQSNTGELFF.

The rearrangement uses TRBV4-1 and TRBJ2-7; TRBD2 aligns across 9 bases. Trimming took 4 bases from V and 0 from J; bases not matched to a gene: 7. Germline V lookup: CDR1 MGHRA, CDR2 YSYEKL. The CDR3 is 16 residues long. This chain's CDR3 is CASSPSSSGSSYEQYF. In nucleotides, the CDR3 is TGCGCCAGCAGCCCCTCGAGTAGCGGGAGCTCCTACGAGCAGTACTTC.

This clonotype has a handful of counts. The chain combines TRBV7-9 with TRBJ2-3; 10 bases are shared with TRBD2. V lost 3 bases to trimming and J lost 2 bases; unmatched junction nucleotides: 2. The CDR3 has 15 amino acids. Germline values: CDR1 SEHNR, CDR2 FQNEAQ (reference sequence). The CDR3: CASSFLAGVTDTQYF. The DNA for the CDR3 is TGTGCCAGCAGCTTCCTAGCGGGGGTCACAGATACGCAGTATTTT.

This chain joins TRBV7-3 and TRBJ2-3, with TRBD2 matching 15 bases. Germline trimming cut 2 bases from V and 3 bases from J; bases unmatched to any gene: 3. Germline assignment: CDR1 SGHTA and CDR2 FQGTGA. This CDR3 spans 17 amino acids. The CDR3, as DNA: TGTGCCAGCAGCTTAGCAGGGACTAGCGGGAGGACAGATACGCAGTATTTT. It yields the protein CASSLAGTSGRTDTQYF.

The chain combines TRBV6-1 with TRBJ2-6; possible D gene TRBD1, 7 bases. Germline loops: CDR1 MNHNS, CDR2 SASEGT. This CDR3 contains 16 residues. Trimming cost V 5 bases and J 1 base, with 12 bases left between them. CDR3 DNA: TGTGCCAGCAGTCATGCAGGGGGGTCTGGGGCCAACGTCCTGACTTTC. It is translated as CASSHAGGSGANVLTF.

DNA of the CDR3: TGTGCCAGCAGTTTGTCTGGGCGTCACGAGCAGTACTTC. It encodes CASSLSGRHEQYF. The genes are TRBV27 and TRBJ2-7; no firm D call. CDR1 and CDR2 (germline): MNHEY, SMNVEV (reference sequence). There are 13 residues in the CDR3. V shed 3 bases and J shed 5 bases, with 11 bases lying between them.

This clonotype was detected only a few times. The J gene is TRBJ1-1, the V gene TRBV20-1; TRBD1 might be the D (6 bases). Between the trimmed V and J ends, which lost 3 bases and 4 bases, there was a span of 9 bases. The CDR3 has 12 amino acids. The germline CDR1 and CDR2 sequences are DFQATT and SNEGSKA (reference sequence). The CDR3 sequence: CSARDRPTEAFF. CDR3 nucleotide sequence: TGCAGTGCTAGGGACAGACCCACTGAAGCTTTCTTT.

This clonotype appeared many times. This chain uses TRBV12-3 or TRBV12-4 with TRBJ2-3; perhaps TRBD1 as D (5 bases). Trimming pared 0 bases from V and 0 bases from J, leaving 10 bases between. The CDR3 is 16 residues long. In DNA, the CDR3 is TGTGCCAGCAGTTTAGCAAGACAGATTAGCACAGATACGCAGTATTTT. Translated: CASSLARQISTDTQYF.

The chain joins TRBV19 to TRBJ2-3, with 8 positions matching TRBD2. This CDR3 region has 17 residues. With V trimmed by 2 bases and J by 5 bases, 12 bases remained unmatched. The germline CDR1 and CDR2 sequences are LNHDA and SQIVND (reference sequence). The CDR3 spells CASSINGLAGPGDTQYF. CDR3 nucleotide sequence: TGTGCCAGTAGTATAAACGGGCTAGCGGGCCCGGGAGATACGCAGTATTTT.

This rearrangement joins TRBV11-2 to TRBJ2-1, with no clear D. CDR3 length: 11 residues. V gave up 7 bases and J gave up 8 bases, with 9 bases separating them. Germline V lookup: CDR1 SGHAT, CDR2 FQNNGV. The CDR3 bases are TGTGCCAGCACCCTGGGCCATGAGCAGTTCTTC. Protein sequence: CASTLGHEQFF. Supplemented by reference TRBV11-2 and TRBJ2-1, the full variable domain reads EAGVAQSPRYKIIEKRQSVAFWCNPISGHATLYWYQQILGQGPKLLIQFQNNGVVDDSQLPKDRFSAERLKGVDSTLKIQPAKLEDSAVYLCASTLGHEQFFGPGTRLTVL.

This chain uses TRBV18 with TRBJ2-7; the match to TRBD2 covers 7 bases. Germline values: CDR1 KGHSH, CDR2 LQKENI. This CDR3 is 15 amino acids long. With V trimmed by 6 bases and J by 3 bases, 11 bases remained unmatched. In DNA form, the CDR3 reads TGTGCCAGCTCCCCCCAGGGTTCTAGCGGCTACGAGCAGTACTTC. As protein: CASSPQGSSGYEQYF.

Only a few counts were recorded for this clonotype. The chain combines TRBV7-9 with TRBJ2-1; unclear D gene. Trimming took off 1 base at V and 4 bases at J, with 8 bases between the two ends. This CDR3 is 14 amino acids long. Germline V gene sequence: CDR1 SEHNR, CDR2 FQNEAQ (reference sequence). CDR3 DNA sequence: TGTGCCAGCAGCTTAGTGTCGACGTACAATGAGCAGTTCTTC. As protein: CASSLVSTYNEQFF.

The chain combines TRBV11-2 with TRBJ2-1; D gene uncertain. This CDR3 has 12 amino acids. Trimming removed 3 bases at V and 10 bases at J, with 10 bases between. Germline V gene data show CDR1 as SGHAT and CDR2 as FQNNGV. The CDR3 region has the DNA TGTGCCAGCAGCTTTGCGACCCTAGAGCAGTTCTTC. Residues: CASSFATLEQFF.

This clonotype was detected only a few times. The rearrangement joins TRBV4-2 to TRBJ1-6; 8 nucleotides align to TRBD1. The CDR3 spans 14 residues. Trimming removed 4 bases from V and 8 bases from J; junction bases left unmatched: 4. Germline values: CDR1 LGHNA, CDR2 YNFKEQ. CDR3 sequence: CASSRQGADSPLHF. The CDR3 region has the DNA TGTGCCAGCAGCCGGCAGGGGGCTGATTCACCCCTCCACTTT.

This clonotype turned up a few times. The rearrangement uses TRBV28 and TRBJ2-7; TRBD1 matches at 7 bases. Trimming cost V 3 bases and J 2 bases; bases outside gene matches: 4. CDR3 size: 14 residues. The germline CDR1 and CDR2 sequences are MDHEN and SYDVKM. CDR3 loop: CASSFQGTAYEQYF. Here the CDR3 DNA reads TGTGCCAGCAGTTTCCAAGGGACAGCCTACGAGCAGTACTTC.

The V gene is TRBV7-9, the J gene TRBJ2-2, with D perhaps matching TRBD1 (6 bases). V was pared by 5 bases and J by 7 bases, with 11 bases between. This CDR3 contains 13 residues. Looked up from germline, CDR1 is SEHNR and CDR2 is FQNEAQ (reference sequence). CDR3 residues: CASSGRGGGELFF. The CDR3 nucleotides are TGTGCCAGCAGCGGCAGGGGTGGCGGGGAGCTGTTTTTT.

This clonotype has at least ten counts. V is TRBV20-1 and J is TRBJ2-7; tentatively, D is TRBD2 (6 bases). The CDR3 contains 13 residues. Looked up from germline, CDR1 is DFQATT and CDR2 is SNEGSKA (reference sequence). V dropped 6 bases and J dropped 1 base, with 13 bases sitting between them. The CDR3 DNA reads TGCAGTGCCCCGGGACTGGCTTCCTACGAGCAGTACTTC. Amino acid sequence: CSAPGLASYEQYF.

The V and J genes are TRBV10-3 and TRBJ1-2; the D gene is possibly TRBD1 (6 bases). V was clipped by 3 bases and J by 6 bases, with 11 bases between them. Per the germline V gene, CDR1 is ENHRY and CDR2 is SYGVKD. The CDR3 has 13 residues. The CDR3 loop reads CAISETGSDGYTF. The DNA of the CDR3 is TGTGCCATCAGTGAAACAGGGTCGGATGGCTACACCTTC.

This clonotype occurred a few times. The V and J genes are TRBV12-3 or TRBV12-4 and TRBJ1-2, with TRBD1 as a possible D gene (5 bases). Trimming took off 10 bases at V and 4 bases at J, with 16 bases between the two ends. The CDR3 is 13 amino acids. CDR3 amino acids: CATDLGPGYGYTF. The CDR3 nucleotides are TGTGCCACCGACTTGGGACCGGGCTATGGCTACACCTTC.

This clonotype was recorded many times. In nucleotides, the CDR3 is TGTGCCAGCAGCCGAGACGGATACTCCTACAATGAGCAGTTCTTC. Translated, it gives CASSRDGYSYNEQFF. J is TRBJ2-1 and V is TRBV7-2; the D is unclear. Trimming stripped 5 bases from V and 0 bases from J, with 11 bases between. Germline loops: CDR1 SGHTA, CDR2 FQGNSA. The CDR3 is made up of 15 amino acids.

This chain uses TRBV6-1 with TRBJ2-5; possibly TRBD1 for D (6 bases). The germline CDR1 and CDR2 sequences are MNHNS and SASEGT. The V gene lost 6 bases and the J gene lost 2 bases, with 16 bases spanning the gap. This CDR3 is 15 amino acids long. The CDR3 reads CASRPLRDKQETQYF. DNA for the CDR3: TGTGCCAGCAGACCCCTCCGGGACAAACAAGAGACCCAGTACTTC.

There are a few counts of this clonotype. The chain has TRBV27 and TRBJ2-7; 10 bases align to TRBD2. Germline lookup yields CDR1 MNHEY and CDR2 SMNVEV (reference sequence). The ends lost 5 bases at V and 2 bases at J; junction bases unmatched: 9. There are 16 residues in the CDR3. The CDR3 DNA sequence: TGTGCCAGCAGTCCAGTCCCGGGACTAGCGACCTACGAGCAGTACTTC. Protein product: CASSPVPGLATYEQYF.

This clonotype has at least ten counts. This sequence joins TRBV29-1 and TRBJ2-1; a possible D gene is TRBD1 (7 bases). CDR1 is SQVTM and CDR2 is ANQGSEA in the germline V gene. The CDR3 is 13 amino acids. V lost 8 bases and J lost 5, with 16 bases in between. The CDR3 protein is CSLRQGGHNEQFF. The CDR3 region has the DNA TGCAGCTTGAGGCAGGGGGGCCACAATGAGCAGTTCTTC.

With regard to this clonotype: Germline and junction disagree at one end, which may indicate a read error. The J gene is TRBJ2-5, the V gene TRBV12-3 or TRBV12-4, with D possibly TRBD1 on 7 matching bases. This CDR3 has 15 residues. CDR3 in amino acids: CASSLAREGGETQCF. Written as DNA, the CDR3 is TGTGCCAGCAGTTTAGCGCGGGAAGGGGGCGAGACCCAGTGCTTC.

The chain employs TRBV6-2 or TRBV6-3 and TRBJ2-1; D perhaps matches TRBD2 (5 bases). V shed 7 bases and J shed 0 bases, with 7 bases lying between them. CDR3 size: 13 residues. Germline V gene lookup returns CDR1 MNHEY and CDR2 SVGEGT. In DNA, the CDR3 is TGTGCCAGCAAGCGGAGCTCCTACAATGAGCAGTTCTTC. This encodes CASKRSSYNEQFF.

This rearrangement joins TRBV18 to TRBJ1-1; 7 positions agree with TRBD1. The CDR3 loop spans 16 amino acids. With V trimmed by 1 base and J by 1 base, 6 bases remained unmatched. Germline V gene lookup returns CDR1 KGHSH and CDR2 LQKENI. The CDR3 sequence is CASSPQQGNSNTEAFF. The CDR3 DNA is TGTGCCAGCTCACCACAACAGGGGAATTCGAACACTGAAGCTTTCTTT.

This clonotype occurred a few times. V is TRBV6-1 and J is TRBJ2-5; tentative D call: TRBD2 (6 bases). Looked up from germline, CDR1 is MNHNS and CDR2 is SASEGT. V was trimmed by 6 bases and J by 6 bases, leaving 17 bases between them. The CDR3 has 14 amino acids. The CDR3: CASSLAGIAKTQYF. DNA of the CDR3: TGTGCCAGCAGCCTTGCGGGGATAGCCAAGACCCAGTACTTC.

The J gene is TRBJ1-2, the V gene TRBV18, with 8 bases that match TRBD1. This CDR3 has 14 residues. The V gene end was trimmed by 4 bases and the J gene end by 2 bases; junction bases not matched to a gene: 3. Germline CDR1 and CDR2: KGHSH and LQKENI. DNA for the CDR3: TGTGCCAGCTCACGGGGACAGGAAAACTATGGCTACACCTTC. This translates into CASSRGQENYGYTF.

About this clonotype: A much larger clone lies a single base off, so this may be a read error. The chain links TRBV7-2 to TRBJ1-1; D ambiguous. This CDR3 region has 13 residues. Germline assignment: CDR1 SGHTA and CDR2 FQGNSA. The V and J ends lost 4 bases and 2 bases respectively, with 8 bases between them. The CDR3 nucleotides are TGTGCCAGCAGCTCCAGGAGTAACACTGAAGCTTTCTTT. Translation: CASSSRSNTEAFF.

This clonotype was picked up many times. The CDR3 loop reads CASSSLPNTGELFF. CDR3 coding DNA: TGTGCCAGCAGCTCCCTCCCGAACACCGGGGAGCTGTTTTTT. V is TRBV7-2 and J is TRBJ2-2, with D hard to call. Looked up from germline, CDR1 is SGHTA and CDR2 is FQGNSA. V was clipped by 4 bases and J by 0 bases, with 6 bases between them. The CDR3 extends over 14 amino acids.

In its sample, this clonotype was seen many times. V gene TRBV24-1 combines with J gene TRBJ2-1; D is unclear. Germline assignment: CDR1 KGHDR and CDR2 SFDVKD. The V gene lost 6 bases and the J gene lost 5 bases, with 10 bases spanning the gap. The CDR3 is made up of 13 amino acids. CDR3 coding DNA: TGTGCCACCAGTTTGGGCCAGAACAATGAGCAGTTCTTC. Translation: CATSLGQNNEQFF.